Described below is a single T cell receptor (beta chain) sequence and its context. Its antigen is still unknown. Primers for the PCR totalled 60 Vbeta and 13 Jbeta. Using immunoSEQ multiplex PCR, the repertoire was profiled, and TCRdb retains in-frame clones only, with some absent. Among 300,000 or so clones listed, approximately 84% were seen once. These data originate in a study of cytomegalovirus exposure and HLA in healthy donors. In the study overall: Among about 179 million T cells, an earlier analysis found 90 million to 130 million unique TCR beta sequences. Early released data comprised around 79 million unique TCRs from HLA-typed donors. Overall study results and limits: V segments that were indistinguishable, TRBV6-2 and TRBV6-3 among them, were omitted from analysis.

Healthy bone marrow donors formed the donor group. The CDR3 length is 15 residues. Trimming cost V 5 bases and J 5 bases; bases outside gene matches: 4. Germline V lookup: CDR1 SSHAT, CDR2 FNYEAQ (reference sequence). This TCR was sampled from a woman aged 35 to 49 in good health and CMV-seropositive. The rearrangement joins TRBV7-7 to TRBJ2-5; 14 bases are a match to TRBD2. Sequenced: PBMCs. CDR3 residues: CASSPTSGRGETQYF. In nucleotides, the CDR3 is TGTGCCAGCAGCCCGACTAGCGGGAGGGGCGAGACCCAGTACTTC.